The rows below give T cell receptor beta chains drawn from one sample of a study of blood T cells in healthy people across ages. TCRdb reprocessed the 5' RACE reads with MiXCR, giving one entry per CDR3 protein. The table includes about 1.4 million distinct CDR3 sequences, approximately 59% detected once. The specimen sequenced was blood. The receptors shown here come from a man aged 18 to 35 in good health. CDR3s include the opening cysteine and the closing phenylalanine or tryptophan. The D gene is left open where the match is weak. Size tells how often a clone was seen (once, few, many) or the class of an expanded clone, and some rows leave it out.

TRBD2	TRBV7-2	once	14	TRBJ2-5	CASTRLAGGKTQYF	TGTGCCAGCACCCGACTAGCGGGGGGGAAGACCCAGTACTTC
TRBD2	TRBV6-2/TRBV6-3	-	14	TRBJ2-2	CASGRTRGPGELFF	TGTGCCAGCGGAAGGACTAGAGGCCCCGGGGAGCTGTTTTTT
-	TRBV7-2	-	18	TRBJ2-3	CASSSAILAGASGDTQYF	TGTGCCAGCAGCTCCGCTATCCTTGCGGGGGCTAGTGGCGATACGCAGTATTTT
-	TRBV6-5	few	17	TRBJ2-1	CASSSQDTSWGVNEQFF	TGTGCCAGCAGTTCGCAGGACACGTCCTGGGGGGTGAATGAGCAGTTCTTC
-	TRBV10-3	-	13	TRBJ2-7	CAISARQDYEQYF	TGTGCCATCAGTGCTAGGCAGGACTACGAGCAGTACTTC
TRBD1	TRBV29-1	few	12	TRBJ1-2	CSVEGQGGGYTF	TGCAGCGTAGAAGGACAGGGTGGTGGCTACACCTTC
TRBD2	TRBV20-1	-	13	TRBJ2-7	CSARAGGIYEQYF	TGCAGTGCTAGGGCGGGAGGTATCTACGAGCAGTACTTC
TRBD1	TRBV4-3	-	16	TRBJ1-2	CASSHLRGQGVYGYTF	TGCGCCAGCAGCCATCTGAGAGGGCAGGGGGTTTATGGCTACACCTTC
-	TRBV2	-	14	TRBJ1-1	CASSDPGRVGEAFF	TGTGCCAGCAGTGACCCGGGGAGGGTCGGTGAAGCTTTCTTT
-	TRBV20-1	few	15	TRBJ2-3	CSAPAGARRTDTQYF	TGCAGTGCTCCCGCAGGGGCCCGTAGGACAGATACGCAGTATTTT
-	TRBV12-5	-	13	TRBJ2-7	CACGADLGHEQYF	TGTGCGTGTGGGGCAGATTTAGGGCATGAGCAGTACTTC
TRBD2	TRBV6-2/TRBV6-3	-	14	TRBJ2-7	CASSRTGTSAEQYF	TGTGCCAGCAGTCGAACCGGGACTAGTGCCGAGCAGTACTTC
TRBD2	TRBV4-1	-	16	TRBJ2-2	CASSQDPGLAIGELFF	TGCGCCAGCAGCCAAGATCCCGGACTAGCGATCGGGGAGCTGTTTTTT
TRBD1	TRBV4-3	-	15	TRBJ2-7	CASSQDGDSPYEQYF	TGCGCCAGCAGCCAAGATGGGGACAGTCCCTACGAGCAGTACTTC
TRBD1	TRBV5-1	-	14	TRBJ2-7	CASAGTGYRDEQYF	TGCGCCAGTGCGGGGACAGGGTATAGGGACGAGCAGTACTTC